This T cell receptor beta chain emerged from a study of CD4+ T cells in melanoma (dated by TCRdb to 2022 to 2024). For the wider study: The study investigated neoantigen-specific CD4+ T cells in human melanoma.

Notes on this clone: Its target antigen remains unknown. Base qualities are missing; no much larger clone stands one base away.

Donors were patients with melanoma. V sheds 2 bases and J sheds 0 bases, leaving 17 bases between their ends. The germline V gene yields SNHLY for CDR1 and FYNNEI for CDR2. The CDR3 runs 19 residues from the cysteine to the phenylalanine. Of all the DNA, just the CDR3 is kept, 57 bases in frame from base 1. Library preparation used the immunoSEQ multiplex PCR assay. The immuneACCESS repertoire file appears here via TCRdb, limited to in-frame rearrangements. These files lack a portion of the clones; in checked studies, under half of the deficit traces to unresolved V genes, and the cause of the others is not known. For this sample the table gives approximately 11,000 clones, of which 55% to 75% were detected only once. Approximately 14% of the sample belongs to the ten largest clones. Summary of the overall study and its limitations: Neoantigen-specific CD4+ T cells in melanoma were reported to have a range of differentiation states. Neoantigen-specific CD4+ T cells were reported to be correlated with the function of CD8+ T cells, macrophages and B cells.

The sequence came from a human donor with melanoma. This chain is built from TRBV2 and TRBJ2-6, with the D gene uncertain. The sample taken for sequencing was cells from a culture (not recorded whether cultured in vitro). The nucleotide sequence is TGTGCCAGCAGTGAAAGATCGCGGCTGACCCGCTCTGGGGCCAACGTCCTGACTTTC. It is translated as CASSERSRLTRSGANVLTF.